The clone carrying this T cell receptor beta chain was seen once. Its target is not known. This entry comes from a study of beta chain features in type 1 diabetes. Study as a whole: No patient-donor differences in age, gender, total cells or subset yield. Overall study findings and caveats: Diminished insertions and augmented deletions at VDJ junctions characterized type 1 diabetes patients. TCRB CDR3 length was moderately but significantly reduced in all four CD4+ subsets of Type 1 diabetes patients. The analysis here could not establish whether HLA type shapes TCRB rearrangement.

All of the isolated RNA was reverse transcribed, so expressed TCRB transcripts were sequenced. Measured with immunoSEQ multiplex PCR; TCRdb has only the in-frame clones, and not every one. The profile shows 500,000 to 800,000 clones, about an eighth of them singletons. The CDR3 sequence is 16 residues long. Trimming took 5 bases from V and 4 from J; bases not matched to a gene: 8. The germline V gene has CDR1 LNHDA and CDR2 SQIVND (reference sequence). Each population that was sorted was more than 98% pure. The specimen was naive CD4+ T cells from blood. V is TRBV19 and J is TRBJ2-5, with 12 bases lining up with TRBD2. This sequence originates from a man younger than 45 with type 1 diabetes. CDR3: CASSRLPLAGGETQYF. CDR3 DNA sequence: TGTGCCAGTAGTCGCCTTCCACTAGCGGGGGGAGAGACCCAGTACTTC.